The 5 T cell receptor beta chains given below trace back to one sample, sequenced in a study of T cell changes during pregnancy in multiple sclerosis. The repertoire was sequenced with immunoSEQ multiplex PCR; TCRdb's copy has only in-frame clones and lacks some. This sample has 40,000 to 60,000 clones; approximately 92% occur once, and the top ten carry 0.74%. The sample here was CD4+ T cells from peripheral blood mononuclear cells, taken in the third trimester of pregnancy. The receptor set was obtained from a female donor with multiple sclerosis, enrolled in a pregnancy study.

The V gene is TRBV5-6, the J gene TRBJ1-6; 9 nucleotides agree with TRBD1. The CDR3 consists of 16 residues. V shed 0 bases and J 7 bases; nucleotides not matched to a gene: 5. Per the germline V gene, CDR1 is SGHDT and CDR2 is YYEEEE. The CDR3 reads CASSLAFGQGNSPLHF. The CDR3 coding sequence is TGTGCCAGCAGCTTGGCCTTTGGACAGGGGAATTCACCCCTCCACTTT. Complete variable domain (other parts from reference TRBV5-6 and TRBJ1-6): DAGVTQSPTHLIKTRGQQVTLRCSPKSGHDTVSWYQQALGQGPQFIFQYYEEEERQRGNFPDRFSGHQFPNYSSELNVNALLLGDSALYLCASSLAFGQGNSPLHFGNGTRLTVT.

The V gene is TRBV7-3, the J gene TRBJ1-2; D might be TRBD1 (5 bases). CDR3 length: 13 residues. Germline values: CDR1 SGHTA, CDR2 FQGTGA. Trimming cost V 5 bases and J 7 bases, with 14 bases left between them. Here the CDR3 reads CASSTGDGSGYTF. The CDR3 coding sequence is TGTGCCAGCAGCACTGGGGACGGGAGTGGCTACACCTTC. The full variable domain, its missing parts supplied by reference TRBV7-3 and TRBJ1-2, is GAGVSQTPSNKVTEKGKYVELRCDPISGHTALYWYRQSLGQGPEFLIYFQGTGAADDSGLPNDRFFAVRPEGSVSTLKIQRTERGDSAVYLCASSTGDGSGYTFGSGTRLTVV.

The chain employs TRBV27 and TRBJ2-7; D might be TRBD1 (6 bases). The CDR3 runs 13 residues. The germline V and J ends were trimmed by 6 bases and 5 bases, with 14 bases remaining between them. Germline CDR1 and CDR2: MNHEY and SMNVEV (reference sequence). The DNA of the CDR3 is TGTGCCAGCAGATACCTCAGGGGAAACGAGCAGTACTTC. It translates to CASRYLRGNEQYF.

The gene calls are TRBV18 and TRBJ2-5; D perhaps matches TRBD1 (5 bases). Per germline, CDR1 KGHSH and CDR2 LQKENI. The CDR3 has 15 residues. Trimming took 0 bases from V and 7 from J, leaving 15 bases between them. CDR3 in DNA: TGTGCCAGCTCACCACCCCCGACAGTGAAGGTGACCCAGTACTTC. Translation gives CASSPPPTVKVTQYF.

The chain is built from TRBV5-1 and TRBJ2-4; 11 bases are a match to TRBD2. This CDR3 has 17 amino acids. Germline-derived CDR1 and CDR2 are SGHRS and YFSETQ. V gave up 4 bases and J gave up 0 bases; unmatched junction bases: 6. Written as DNA, the CDR3 is TGCGCCAGCAGCACGACTAGCGGGGTAGTAGCCAAAAACATTCAGTACTTC. Its translation is CASSTTSGVVAKNIQYF.